The T cell receptor beta chain under discussion was sequenced for a study of cytomegalovirus exposure and HLA in healthy donors. Germline V gene lookup returns CDR1 LNHDA and CDR2 SQIVND (reference sequence). The CDR3 contains 14 residues. V was clipped by 6 bases and J by 4 bases; unmatched bases: 6. Regarding this clone: Its antigen is unknown.

PCR primers comprised 60 Vbeta and 13 Jbeta primers. TCRdb's copy holds only in-frame clones and misses some; the assay was immunoSEQ multiplex PCR. This repertoire includes 65,000 to 85,000 clones. Study-level results: The only immune exposure information that was available was CMV serostatus.

Sequencing was done on a sample of PBMCs. The receptor was derived from a female donor in good health and CMV-seropositive. The chain employs TRBV19 and TRBJ1-1; 9 bases are a match to TRBD1. The DNA of the CDR3 is TGTGCCAGTAGGCACCCGGGACAGGGCACTGAAGCTTTCTTT. Translated: CASRHPGQGTEAFF.